This TCR beta chain is from a study of identical twins. TCRdb called the 5' RACE reads again in MiXCR, with one record for every CDR3 protein. In the table there are hundreds of thousands of distinct CDR3 sequences, roughly 26% of which are singletons. Germline V gene lookup returns CDR1 MNHEY and CDR2 SVGAGI. The germline V and J ends were trimmed by 4 bases and 5 bases, with 17 bases remaining between them. CDR3 size: 15 residues. Another study also made use of these data, one on T cells expressing NK-cell markers. Turning to that study: Sorted CD3+CD56+NKG2C+, CD3+CD56+NKG2C- and CD3+CD56-NKG2C+ T-cell subsets were beta-chain profiled. The contribution of dominant NKG2C+ clonotypes to CD8+ T cells in roughly 6 donors was roughly 1.0-7.5%. Four donors showed these clonotypes also leading the CD3+CD56-NKG2C+ fraction.

The specimen sequenced was CD4+ T cells sorted from blood. The chain combines TRBV6-5 with TRBJ2-5; D remains ambiguous. This TCR was recovered from a woman younger than 30 in good health. The CDR3 here is CASSWGSAEGETQYF. The CDR3 bases are TGTGCCAGCAGTTGGGGATCGGCCGAAGGGGAGACCCAGTACTTC.